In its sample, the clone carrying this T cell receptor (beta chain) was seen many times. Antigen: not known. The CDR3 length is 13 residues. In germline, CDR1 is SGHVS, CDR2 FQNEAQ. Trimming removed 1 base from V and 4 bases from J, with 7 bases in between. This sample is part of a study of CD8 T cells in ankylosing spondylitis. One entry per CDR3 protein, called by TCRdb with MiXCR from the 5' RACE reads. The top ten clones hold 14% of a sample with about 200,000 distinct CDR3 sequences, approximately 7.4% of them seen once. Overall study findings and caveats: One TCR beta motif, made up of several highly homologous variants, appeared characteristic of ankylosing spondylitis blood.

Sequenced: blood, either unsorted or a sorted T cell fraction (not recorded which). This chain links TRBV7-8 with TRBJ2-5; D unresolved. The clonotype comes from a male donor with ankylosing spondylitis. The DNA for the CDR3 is TGTGCCAGCAGCTTAGTTCGGATAGAGACCCAGTACTTC. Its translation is CASSLVRIETQYF.